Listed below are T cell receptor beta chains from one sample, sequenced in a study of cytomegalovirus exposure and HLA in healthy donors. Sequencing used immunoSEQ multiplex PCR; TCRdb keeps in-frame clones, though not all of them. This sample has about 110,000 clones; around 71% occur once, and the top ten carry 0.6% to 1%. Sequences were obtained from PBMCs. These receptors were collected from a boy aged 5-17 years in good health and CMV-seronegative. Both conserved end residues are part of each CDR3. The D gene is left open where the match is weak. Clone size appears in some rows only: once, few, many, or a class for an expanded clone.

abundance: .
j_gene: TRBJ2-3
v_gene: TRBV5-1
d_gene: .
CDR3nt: TGCGCCAGCAGCTTGGTACTAGATACGCAGTATTTT
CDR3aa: CASSLVLDTQYF

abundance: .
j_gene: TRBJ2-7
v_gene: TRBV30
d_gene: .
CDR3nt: TGTGCCTGGAGTGGGTACAGGGCCCACGAGCAGTACTTC
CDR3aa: CAWSGYRAHEQYF

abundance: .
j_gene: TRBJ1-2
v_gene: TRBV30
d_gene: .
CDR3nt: TGTGCCTGGAGTGGCCGGGTCAACTATTTTGGCTACACCTTC
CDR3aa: CAWSGRVNYFGYTF

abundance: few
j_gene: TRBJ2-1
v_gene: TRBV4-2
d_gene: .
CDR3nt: TGTGCCAGCAGCCAAGAGGGGACTGACCGAGAGCAGTTCTTC
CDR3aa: CASSQEGTDREQFF

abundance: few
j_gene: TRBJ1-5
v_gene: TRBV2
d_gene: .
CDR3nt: TGTGCCGCTAGGCAAGACGGCAATCAGCCCCAGCATTTT
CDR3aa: CAARQDGNQPQHF

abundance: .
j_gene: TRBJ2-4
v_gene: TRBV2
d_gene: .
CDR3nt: TGTGCCAGCAGTGTCGGTGGGGGCCACAGGAACATTCAGTACTTC
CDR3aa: CASSVGGGHRNIQYF

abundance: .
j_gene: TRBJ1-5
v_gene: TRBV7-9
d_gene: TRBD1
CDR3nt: TGTGCCAGCAGCATGCTAAGTCCCGGGACAGGGAATCAGCCCCAGCATTTT
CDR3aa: CASSMLSPGTGNQPQHF

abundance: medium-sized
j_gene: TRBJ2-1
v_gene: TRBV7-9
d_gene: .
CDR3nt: TGTGCCAGCAGCTTGCTAGCCCCCAATGAGCAGTTCTTC
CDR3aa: CASSLLAPNEQFF

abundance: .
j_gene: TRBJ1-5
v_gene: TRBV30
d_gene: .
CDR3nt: TGTGCCTGGGCTGGGGGGGAAGATCAGCCCCAGCATTTT
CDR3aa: CAWAGGEDQPQHF

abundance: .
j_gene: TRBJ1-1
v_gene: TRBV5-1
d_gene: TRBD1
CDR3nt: TGCGCCAGCAGCCCCCTAACCGGGACAGGGGGCTGGGTAGGAGCTTTCTTT
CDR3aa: CASSPLTGTGGWVGAFF

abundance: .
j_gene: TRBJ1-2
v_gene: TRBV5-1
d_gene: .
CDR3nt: TGCGCCAGCAGCCCCTCCAGCAGGGGATCCCCCTATGGCTACACCTTC
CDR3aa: CASSPSSRGSPYGYTF

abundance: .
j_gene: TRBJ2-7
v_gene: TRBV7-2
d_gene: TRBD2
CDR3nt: TGTGCCAGCAGCTTTGCTAGCGGGACCGTCTCCTACGAGCAGTACTTC
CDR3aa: CASSFASGTVSYEQYF

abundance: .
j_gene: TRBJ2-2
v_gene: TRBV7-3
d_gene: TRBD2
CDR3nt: TGTGCCAGCAGCTCCGCGGGAGGGGCCGGGGAGCTGTTTTTT
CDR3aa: CASSSAGGAGELFF

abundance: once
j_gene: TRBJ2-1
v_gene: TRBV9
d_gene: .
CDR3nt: TGTGCCAGCAGCATCCCCGGGACAACGAAGCAGTTCTTC
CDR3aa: CASSIPGTTKQFF

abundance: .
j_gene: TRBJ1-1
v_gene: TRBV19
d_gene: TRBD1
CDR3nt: TGTGCCAGTAGTCGAGGACAGGGGACAGCCGTCGCTGAAGCTTTCTTT
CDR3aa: CASSRGQGTAVAEAFF

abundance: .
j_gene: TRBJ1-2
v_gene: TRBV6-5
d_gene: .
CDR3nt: TGTGCCAGCAGTTACCGAGACACGTTATACTATGGCTACACCTTC
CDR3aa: CASSYRDTLYYGYTF

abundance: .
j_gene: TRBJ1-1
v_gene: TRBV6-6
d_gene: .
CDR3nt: TGTGCCAGCAGTTACTCGGCAGGGAAGAGGACTGAAGCTTTCTTT
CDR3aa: CASSYSAGKRTEAFF

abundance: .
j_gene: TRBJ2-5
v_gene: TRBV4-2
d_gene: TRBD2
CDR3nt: TGTGCCAGCAGCCAAGGGGAGACTAGCGGAGAGACTCAGTACTTC
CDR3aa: CASSQGETSGETQYF

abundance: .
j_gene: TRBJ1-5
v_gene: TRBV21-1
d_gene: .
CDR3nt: TGTGCCAGCAGCAACCCTTGGGGGACAGCTCTCCCCAATCAGCCCCAGCATTTT
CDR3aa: CASSNPWGTALPNQPQHF

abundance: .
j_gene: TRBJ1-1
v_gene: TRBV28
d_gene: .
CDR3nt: TGTGCCAGCATTCTGTCCGGGACACGCTTTGAAGCTTTCTTT
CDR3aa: CASILSGTRFEAFF

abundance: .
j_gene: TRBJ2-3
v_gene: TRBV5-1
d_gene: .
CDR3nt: TGCGCCAGCAGCTTGGGGGCCAGCACAGATACGCAGTATTTT
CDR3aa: CASSLGASTDTQYF

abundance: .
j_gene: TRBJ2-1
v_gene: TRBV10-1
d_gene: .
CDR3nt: TGCGCCAGCAGTGAGTCGGAGAGCCCCGGGTACAATGAGCAGTTCTTC
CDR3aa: CASSESESPGYNEQFF

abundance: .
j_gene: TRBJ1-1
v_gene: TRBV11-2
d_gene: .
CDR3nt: TGTGCCAGCAGCCTCACCCGGCTTCAGGGCTCTGAAGCTTTCTTT
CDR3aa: CASSLTRLQGSEAFF

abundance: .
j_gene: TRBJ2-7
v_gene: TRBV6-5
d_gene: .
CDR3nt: TGTGCCAGCAGTTACGCACAGTTCTCCTACGAGCAGTACTTC
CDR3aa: CASSYAQFSYEQYF

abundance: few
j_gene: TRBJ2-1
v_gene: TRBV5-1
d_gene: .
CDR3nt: TGCGCCAGCAGCTTAGGGGGGGGCTCCTACAATGAGCAGTTCTTC
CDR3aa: CASSLGGGSYNEQFF

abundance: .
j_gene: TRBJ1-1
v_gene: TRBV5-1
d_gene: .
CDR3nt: TGCGCCAGCAGTTCGGACAGACATGGAGCTTTCTTT
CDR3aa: CASSSDRHGAFF

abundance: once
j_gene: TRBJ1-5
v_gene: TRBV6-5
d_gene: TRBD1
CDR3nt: TGTGCCAGCAGTCTAAGACAGGGAGGACAGCCCCAGCATTTT
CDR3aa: CASSLRQGGQPQHF

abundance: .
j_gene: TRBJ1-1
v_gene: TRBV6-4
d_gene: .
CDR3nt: TGTGCCAGCAGTCCCACCGGGGAGGTTTCGGAAGCTTTCTTT
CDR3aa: CASSPTGEVSEAFF

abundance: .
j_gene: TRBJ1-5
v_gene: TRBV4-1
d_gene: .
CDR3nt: TGCGCCAGCAGCCAAGAAGGGAGAGGGAGTCAGCCCCAGCATTTT
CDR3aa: CASSQEGRGSQPQHF

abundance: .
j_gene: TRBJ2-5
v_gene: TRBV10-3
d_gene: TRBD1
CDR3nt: TGTGCCATCAGGATCGACAGGGCCCAAGAGACCCAGTACTTC
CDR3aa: CAIRIDRAQETQYF

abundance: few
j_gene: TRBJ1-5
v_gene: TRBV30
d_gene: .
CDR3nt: TGTGCCTGGAGTGAGGGGCAGGGGTTCGACCCCCAGCATTTT
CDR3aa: CAWSEGQGFDPQHF

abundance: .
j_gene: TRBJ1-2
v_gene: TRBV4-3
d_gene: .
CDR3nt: TGCGCCAGCAGCCAAGATGGAGGGGCCGGCTTAGGGGGCTACACCTTC
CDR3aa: CASSQDGGAGLGGYTF

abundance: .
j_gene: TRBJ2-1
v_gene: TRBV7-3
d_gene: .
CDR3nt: TGTGCCAGCAGTCGATTAGGAGACTCCCCCAATGAGCAGTTCTTC
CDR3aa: CASSRLGDSPNEQFF

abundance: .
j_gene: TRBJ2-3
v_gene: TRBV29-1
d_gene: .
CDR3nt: TGCAGCGTTGAGATAGGGAGCAGCACAGATACGCAGTATTTT
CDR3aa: CSVEIGSSTDTQYF

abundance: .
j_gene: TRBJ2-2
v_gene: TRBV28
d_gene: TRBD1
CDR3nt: TGTGCCAGCAGTTCCCAGGGGGCCGGGGAGCTGTTTTTT
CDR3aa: CASSSQGAGELFF

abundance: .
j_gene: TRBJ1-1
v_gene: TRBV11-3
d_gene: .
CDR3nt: TGTGCCAGCCTTATCACTGAAGCTTTCTTT
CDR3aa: CASLITEAFF

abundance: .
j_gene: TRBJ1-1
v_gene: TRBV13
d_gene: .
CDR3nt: TGTGCCAGCAGCTTAGCCCTTATGAACACTGAAGCTTTCTTT
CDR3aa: CASSLALMNTEAFF

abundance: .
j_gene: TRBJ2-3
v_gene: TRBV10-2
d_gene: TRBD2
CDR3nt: TGCGCCAGCAGTAAAGGACTAGCGGGGGGCACAGATACGCAGTATTTT
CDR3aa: CASSKGLAGGTDTQYF

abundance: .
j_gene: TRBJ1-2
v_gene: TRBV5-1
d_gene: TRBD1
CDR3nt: TGCGCCAGCAGCCCCCTGACAGGGGAGTATGGCTACACCTTC
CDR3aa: CASSPLTGEYGYTF

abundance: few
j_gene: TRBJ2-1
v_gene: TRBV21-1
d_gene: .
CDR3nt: TGTGCCAGCCCCCCCCTAGCGGGAGCGAATGAGCAGTTCTTC
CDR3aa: CASPPLAGANEQFF

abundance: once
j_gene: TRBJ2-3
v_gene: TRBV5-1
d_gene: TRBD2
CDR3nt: TGCGCCAGACCTCCACCGGGACTACACACAGATACGCAGTATTTT
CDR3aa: CARPPPGLHTDTQYF

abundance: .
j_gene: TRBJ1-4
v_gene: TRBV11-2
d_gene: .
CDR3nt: TGTGCCAGCAGCTCGGACAGCGCAACTAATGAAAAACTGTTTTTT
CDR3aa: CASSSDSATNEKLFF

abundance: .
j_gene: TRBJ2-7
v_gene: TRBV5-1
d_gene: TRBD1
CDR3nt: TGCGCCAGCAGCTTGGCCGGGACAGACTACGAGCAGTACTTC
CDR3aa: CASSLAGTDYEQYF

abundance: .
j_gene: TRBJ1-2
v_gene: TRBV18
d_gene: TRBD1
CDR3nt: TGTGCCAGCTCCCCAGATTGGACAGGGGGTAACTATGGCTACACCTTC
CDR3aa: CASSPDWTGGNYGYTF

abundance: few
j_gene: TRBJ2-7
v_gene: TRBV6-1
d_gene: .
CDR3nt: TGTGCCAGCAGTGTTTCTCAAACCAGCTCCTACGAGCAGTACTTC
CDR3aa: CASSVSQTSSYEQYF

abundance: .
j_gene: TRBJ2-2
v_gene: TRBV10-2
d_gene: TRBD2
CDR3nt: TGCGCCAGCACCCCCAGACTAGCGAGCACCGGGGAGCTGTTTTTT
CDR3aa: CASTPRLASTGELFF